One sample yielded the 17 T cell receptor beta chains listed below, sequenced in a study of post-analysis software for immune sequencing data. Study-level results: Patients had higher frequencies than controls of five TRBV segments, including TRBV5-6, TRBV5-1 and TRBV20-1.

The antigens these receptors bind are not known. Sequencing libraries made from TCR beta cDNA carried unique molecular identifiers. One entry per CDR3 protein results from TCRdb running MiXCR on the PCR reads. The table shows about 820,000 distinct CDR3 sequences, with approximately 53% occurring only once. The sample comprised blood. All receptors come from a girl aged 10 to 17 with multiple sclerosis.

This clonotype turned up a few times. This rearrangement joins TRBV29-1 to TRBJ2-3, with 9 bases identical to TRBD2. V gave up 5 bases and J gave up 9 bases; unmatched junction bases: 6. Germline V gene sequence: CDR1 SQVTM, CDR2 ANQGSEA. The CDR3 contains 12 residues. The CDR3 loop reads CSVRAGGLTQYF. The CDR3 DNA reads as TGCAGCGTTCGGGCGGGGGGGCTAACGCAGTATTTT.

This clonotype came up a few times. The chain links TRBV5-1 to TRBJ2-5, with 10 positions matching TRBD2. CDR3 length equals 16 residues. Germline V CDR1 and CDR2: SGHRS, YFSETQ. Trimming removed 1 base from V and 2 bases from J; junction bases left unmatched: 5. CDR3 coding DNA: TGCGCCAGCAGCTTGCGGCCACTAGCGGGGCAAGAGACCCAGTACTTC. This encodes CASSLRPLAGQETQYF. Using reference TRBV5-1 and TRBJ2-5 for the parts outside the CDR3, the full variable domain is KAGVTQTPRYLIKTRGQQVTLSCSPISGHRSVSWYQQTPGQGLQFLFEYFSETQRNKGNFPGRFSGRQFSNSRSEMNVSTLELGDSALYLCASSLRPLAGQETQYFGPGTRLLVL.

The CDR3 loop reads CSASQGKGSEAFF. CDR3 sequence (DNA): TGCAGTGCTAGTCAGGGGAAGGGCTCTGAAGCTTTCTTT. The V gene is TRBV20-1, the J gene TRBJ1-1, with D perhaps TRBD1 (6 bases). The length of the CDR3 is 13 residues. The V end lost 3 bases, the J end lost 6 bases, and 14 bases lay between the germline ends. Germline loops: CDR1 DFQATT, CDR2 SNEGSKA (reference sequence).

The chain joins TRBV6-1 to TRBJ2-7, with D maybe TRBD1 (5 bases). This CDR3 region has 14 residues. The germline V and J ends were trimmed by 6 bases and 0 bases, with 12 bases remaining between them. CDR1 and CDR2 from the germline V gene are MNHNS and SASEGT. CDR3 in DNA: TGTGCCAGCAGACATGATAGGGGCTCCTACGAGCAGTACTTC. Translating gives CASRHDRGSYEQYF.

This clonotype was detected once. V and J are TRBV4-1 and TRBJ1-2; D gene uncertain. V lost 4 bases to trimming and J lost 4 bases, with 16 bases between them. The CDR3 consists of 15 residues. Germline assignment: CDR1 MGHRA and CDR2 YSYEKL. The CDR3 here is CASSPLQSSSYGYTF. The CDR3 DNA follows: TGCGCCAGCAGCCCACTTCAGTCCAGTAGCTATGGCTACACCTTC.

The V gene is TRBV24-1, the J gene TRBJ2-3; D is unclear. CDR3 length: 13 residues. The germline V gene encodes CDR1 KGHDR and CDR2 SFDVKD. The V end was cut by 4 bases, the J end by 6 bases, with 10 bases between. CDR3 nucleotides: TGTGCCACCAGTGAAGGAAACCCCGATACGCAGTATTTT. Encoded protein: CATSEGNPDTQYF.

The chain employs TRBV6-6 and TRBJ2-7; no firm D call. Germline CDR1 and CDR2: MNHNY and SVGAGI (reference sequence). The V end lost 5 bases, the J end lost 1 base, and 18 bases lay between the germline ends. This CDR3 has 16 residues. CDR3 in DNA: TGTGCCAGCAGTCAACCGTCATCCACAACGTCCTACGAGCAGTACTTC. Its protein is CASSQPSSTTSYEQYF.

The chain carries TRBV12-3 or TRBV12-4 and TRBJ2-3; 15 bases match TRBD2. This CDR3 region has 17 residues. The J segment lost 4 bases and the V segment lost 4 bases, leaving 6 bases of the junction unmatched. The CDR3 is CASSYRTSGRGSDTQYF. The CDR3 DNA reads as TGTGCCAGCAGTTATCGGACTAGCGGGAGGGGGTCAGATACGCAGTATTTT.

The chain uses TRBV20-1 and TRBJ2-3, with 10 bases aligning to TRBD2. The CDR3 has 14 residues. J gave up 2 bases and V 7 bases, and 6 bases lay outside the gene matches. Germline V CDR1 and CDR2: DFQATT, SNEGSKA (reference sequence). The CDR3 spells CSVASGSVTDTQYF. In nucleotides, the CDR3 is TGCAGTGTGGCTAGCGGGAGCGTCACAGATACGCAGTATTTT.

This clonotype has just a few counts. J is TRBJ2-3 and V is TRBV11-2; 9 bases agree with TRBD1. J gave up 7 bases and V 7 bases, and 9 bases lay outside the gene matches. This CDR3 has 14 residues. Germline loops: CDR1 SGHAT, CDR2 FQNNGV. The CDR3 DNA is TGTGCCAGCATCAAACAGGGGGCACACTATACGCAGTATTTT. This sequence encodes CASIKQGAHYTQYF.

The CDR3 bases are TGCAGTGCTAGAAACTACAGGGGCGCCTACGAGCAGTACTTC. Its translation: CSARNYRGAYEQYF. The V gene is TRBV20-1, the J gene TRBJ2-7, with 7 bases matching TRBD1. The V gene's germline CDR1 is DFQATT and CDR2 SNEGSKA (reference sequence). Unmatched junction bases numbered 6, after V lost 2 bases and J lost 2 bases. This CDR3 region has 14 residues.

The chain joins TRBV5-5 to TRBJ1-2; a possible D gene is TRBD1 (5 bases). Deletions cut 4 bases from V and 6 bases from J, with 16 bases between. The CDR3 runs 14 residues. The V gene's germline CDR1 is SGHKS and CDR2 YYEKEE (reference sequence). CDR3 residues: CASSHSGLSDGYTF. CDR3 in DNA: TGTGCCAGCAGCCATTCAGGGCTGTCGGATGGCTACACCTTC.

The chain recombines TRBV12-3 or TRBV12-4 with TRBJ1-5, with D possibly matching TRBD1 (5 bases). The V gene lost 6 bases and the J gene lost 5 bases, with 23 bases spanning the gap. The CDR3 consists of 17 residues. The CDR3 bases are TGTGCCAGCAGCCCTCTTACCGGGACCGGTGGGCATCAGCCCCAGCATTTT. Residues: CASSPLTGTGGHQPQHF.

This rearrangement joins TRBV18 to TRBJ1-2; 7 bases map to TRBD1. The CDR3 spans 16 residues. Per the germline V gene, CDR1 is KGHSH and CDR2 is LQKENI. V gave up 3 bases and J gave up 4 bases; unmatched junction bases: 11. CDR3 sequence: CASSPAGGIKGYGYTF. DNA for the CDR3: TGTGCCAGCTCACCCGCAGGGGGGATAAAAGGCTATGGCTACACCTTC.

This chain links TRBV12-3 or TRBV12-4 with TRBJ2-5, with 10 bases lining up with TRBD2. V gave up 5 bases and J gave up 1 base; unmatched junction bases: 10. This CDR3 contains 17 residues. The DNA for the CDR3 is TGTGCCAGCAGTCGACCCTCAGGACTAGCGGCCCAAGAGACCCAGTACTTC. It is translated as CASSRPSGLAAQETQYF.

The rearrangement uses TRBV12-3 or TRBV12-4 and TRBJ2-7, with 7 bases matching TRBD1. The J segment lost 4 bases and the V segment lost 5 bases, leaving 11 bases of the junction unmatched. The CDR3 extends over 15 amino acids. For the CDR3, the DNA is TGTGCCAGCAGTCACGGGGCGACAGGGCAATACGAGCAGTACTTC. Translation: CASSHGATGQYEQYF.

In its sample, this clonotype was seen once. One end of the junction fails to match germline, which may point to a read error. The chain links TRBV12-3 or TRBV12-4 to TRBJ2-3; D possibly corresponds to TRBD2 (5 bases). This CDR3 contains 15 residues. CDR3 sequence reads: CASSIARENTDTQYF. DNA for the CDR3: TGTGCCAGCAGTATAGCGAGAGAGAACACAGATACGCAGTATTTT.